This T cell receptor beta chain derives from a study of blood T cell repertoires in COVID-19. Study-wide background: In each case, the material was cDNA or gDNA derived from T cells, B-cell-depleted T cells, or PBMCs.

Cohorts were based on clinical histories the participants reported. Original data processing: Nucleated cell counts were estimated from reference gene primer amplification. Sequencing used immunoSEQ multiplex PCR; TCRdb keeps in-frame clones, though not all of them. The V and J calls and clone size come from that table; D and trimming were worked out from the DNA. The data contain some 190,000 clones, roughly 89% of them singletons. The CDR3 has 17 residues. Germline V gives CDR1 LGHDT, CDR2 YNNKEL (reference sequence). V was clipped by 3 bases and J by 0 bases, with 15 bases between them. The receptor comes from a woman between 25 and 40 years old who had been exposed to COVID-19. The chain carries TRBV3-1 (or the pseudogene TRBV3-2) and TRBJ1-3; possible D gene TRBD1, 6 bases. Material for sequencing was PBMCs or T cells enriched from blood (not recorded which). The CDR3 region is CASSQDSKGFSGNTIYF. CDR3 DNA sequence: TGTGCCAGCAGCCAGGACAGTAAGGGCTTCTCTGGAAACACCATATATTTT.